The 12 T cell receptor beta chains reported below all come from one sample, sequenced in a study of cytomegalovirus exposure and HLA in healthy donors. The PCR was carried out with 60 Vbeta primers and 13 Jbeta primers. Clones were sequenced by immunoSEQ multiplex PCR, and TCRdb holds only the in-frame ones, with some missing. The data show approximately 81,000 clones, with 70% to 80% seen just once and about 9.1% held by the top ten. Specimen: PBMCs. All receptors come from a man between 35 and 55 years old in good health and CMV-seropositive.

This clone came up once. V usage is TRBV30 and J usage is TRBJ2-7; 9 bases match TRBD1. Germline assignment: CDR1 GTSNPN and CDR2 SVGIG (reference sequence). The CDR3 runs to 16 residues. The ends lost 2 bases at V and 6 bases at J; junction bases unmatched: 14. The CDR3 nucleotides are TGTGCCTGGAGTCCAGTCCCGGGACAGGGAAAATTCGAGCAGTACTTC. Translation: CAWSPVPGQGKFEQYF.

The rearrangement joins TRBV6-5 to TRBJ1-5; 7 nucleotides match TRBD1. The germline V gene has CDR1 MNHEY and CDR2 SVGAGI. V dropped 6 bases and J dropped 3; count of bases not matched to a gene: 2. This CDR3 has 13 amino acids. Here the CDR3 DNA reads TGTGCCAGCAGGGGACAGCTCAATCAGCCCCAGCATTTT. Translated, it gives CASRGQLNQPQHF.

The sample holds a few counts of this clone. The V gene is TRBV5-4, the J gene TRBJ1-1; D is unclear. The germline V and J ends were trimmed by 3 bases and 2 bases, with 11 bases remaining between them. The V gene's germline CDR1 is SGHNT and CDR2 YYREEE (reference sequence). The CDR3 spans 14 residues. The CDR3 DNA reads as TGTGCCAGCAGCTGGAGCGTCACCAACACTGAAGCTTTCTTT. Translation gives CASSWSVTNTEAFF.

This sequence joins TRBV28 and TRBJ1-1; weak D call: TRBD1 (5 bases). Trimming removed 8 bases at V and 3 bases at J, with 7 bases between. Germline-derived CDR1 and CDR2 are MDHEN and SYDVKM. There are 11 residues in the CDR3. The CDR3 sequence: CASRGYTEAFF. CDR3 nucleotides: TGTGCCAGCCGGGGGTACACTGAAGCTTTCTTT.

This chain joins TRBV7-2 and TRBJ2-1; D is unresolved. The CDR3 contains 13 residues. Germline lookup yields CDR1 SGHTA and CDR2 FQGNSA. V was clipped by 3 bases and J by 5 bases, with 8 bases between them. CDR3 residues: CASSFEVNNEQFF. For the CDR3, the DNA is TGTGCCAGCAGCTTCGAGGTAAACAATGAGCAGTTCTTC.

The chain recombines TRBV6-1 with TRBJ2-1; 7 bases are a match to TRBD1. Germline lookup yields CDR1 MNHNS and CDR2 SASEGT. The CDR3 is made up of 15 amino acids. V lost 5 bases, J lost 4 bases, and 8 bases stayed unmatched. The CDR3 coding sequence is TGTGCCAGCAGTCCCCGGGACAGCCTATACAATGAGCAGTTCTTC. It specifies CASSPRDSLYNEQFF.

The V gene is TRBV6-5, the J gene TRBJ2-1; D is perhaps TRBD2 (6 bases). Trimming removed 5 bases from V and 7 bases from J, with 6 bases in between. The CDR3 loop spans 11 amino acids. Germline V gives CDR1 MNHEY, CDR2 SVGAGI. The CDR3 DNA follows: TGTGCCAGCAGTGGGGGGAATGAGCAGTTCTTC. Translating it yields CASSGGNEQFF.

The rearrangement links TRBV29-1 to TRBJ2-5; 8 nucleotides align to TRBD1. The V and J ends lost 2 bases and 2 bases, in that order; junction bases with no gene match: 4. The CDR3 has 14 residues. CDR1 is SQVTM, CDR2 ANQGSEA, per germline. DNA of the CDR3: TGCAGCGTTGAACAGGGGGCCCTACAAGAGACCCAGTACTTC. Amino acids: CSVEQGALQETQYF. Supplemented by reference TRBV29-1 and TRBJ2-5, the full variable domain reads SAVISQKPSRDICQRGTSLTIQCQVDSQVTMMFWYRQQPGQSLTLIATANQGSEATYESGFVIDKFPISRPNLTFSTLTVSNMSPEDSSIYLCSVEQGALQETQYFGPGTRLLVL.

This sequence joins TRBV30 and TRBJ2-7, with a weak D call TRBD2 (6 bases). Trimming pared 3 bases from V and 1 base from J, leaving 16 bases between. Germline V lookup: CDR1 GTSNPN, CDR2 SVGIG (reference sequence). The CDR3 extends over 15 amino acids. CDR3 sequence (DNA): TGTGCCTGGAGCGGGGCAGAGGGGACTTCCTACGAGCAGTACTTC. It codes for CAWSGAEGTSYEQYF. The full variable domain, completed using reference TRBV30 and TRBJ2-7, is SQTIHQWPATLVQPVGSPLSLECTVEGTSNPNLYWYRQAAGRGLQLLFYSVGIGQISSEVPQNLSASRPQDRQFILSSKKLLLSDSGFYLCAWSGAEGTSYEQYFGPGTRLTVT.

In this sample, this clone turned up once. V is TRBV18 and J is TRBJ1-1; tentatively, D is TRBD1 (6 bases). From germline, CDR1 is KGHSH and CDR2 LQKENI. There are 15 residues in the CDR3. Trimming removed 4 bases from V and 3 bases from J, with 15 bases in between. CDR3 bases: TGTGCCAGCTCACTTCAACAGGGAGGGGACACTGAAGCTTTCTTT. It specifies CASSLQQGGDTEAFF. The whole variable domain, remainder taken from reference TRBV18 and TRBJ1-1, is NAGVMQNPRHLVRRRGQEARLRCSPMKGHSHVYWYRQLPEEGLKFMVYLQKENIIDESGMPKERFSAEFPKEGPSILRIQQVVRGDSAAYFCASSLQQGGDTEAFFGQGTRLTVV.

This chain uses TRBV15 with TRBJ2-1; 7 bases match TRBD2. The length of the CDR3 is 13 residues. In germline, CDR1 is LNHNV, CDR2 YYDKDF (reference sequence). With 0 bases clipped from V and 15 bases from J, the junction kept 8 bases outside the gene matches. Here the CDR3 reads CATSRDKGGMGFF. As DNA, the CDR3 is TGTGCCACCAGCAGAGATAAGGGAGGGATGGGGTTCTTC.

This clone has just a few counts. CDR3 sequence reads: CASSSWTGGTEAFF. The CDR3 DNA reads as TGTGCCAGCAGCTCCTGGACAGGGGGCACTGAAGCTTTCTTT. The gene calls are TRBV9 and TRBJ1-1; 10 bases are a match to TRBD1. The V segment lost 4 bases and the J segment 4 bases; nucleotides outside the gene matches: 4. The CDR3 sequence is 14 residues long. Germline CDR1 and CDR2: SGDLS and YYNGEE. The variable domain in full, completed from reference TRBV9 and TRBJ1-1, reads DSGVTQTPKHLITATGQRVTLRCSPRSGDLSVYWYQQSLDQGLQFLIQYYNGEERAKGNILERFSAQQFPDLHSELNLSSLELGDSALYFCASSSWTGGTEAFFGQGTRLTVV.